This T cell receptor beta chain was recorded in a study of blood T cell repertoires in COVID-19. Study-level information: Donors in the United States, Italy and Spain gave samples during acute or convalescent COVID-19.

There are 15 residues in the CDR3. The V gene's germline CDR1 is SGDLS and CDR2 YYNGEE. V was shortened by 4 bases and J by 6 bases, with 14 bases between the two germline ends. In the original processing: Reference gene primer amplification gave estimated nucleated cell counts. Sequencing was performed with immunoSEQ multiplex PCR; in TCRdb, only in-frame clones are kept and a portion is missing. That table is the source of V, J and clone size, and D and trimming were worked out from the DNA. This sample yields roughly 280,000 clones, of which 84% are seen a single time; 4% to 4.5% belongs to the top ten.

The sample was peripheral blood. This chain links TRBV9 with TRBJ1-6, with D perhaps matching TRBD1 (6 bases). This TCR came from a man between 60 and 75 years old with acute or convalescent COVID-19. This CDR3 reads CASSSEGGSNSPLHF. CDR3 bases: TGTGCCAGCAGCTCAGAGGGGGGGTCTAATTCACCCCTCCACTTT. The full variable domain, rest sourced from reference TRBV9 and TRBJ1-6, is DSGVTQTPKHLITATGQRVTLRCSPRSGDLSVYWYQQSLDQGLQFLIQYYNGEERAKGNILERFSAQQFPDLHSELNLSSLELGDSALYFCASSSEGGSNSPLHFGNGTRLTVT.